This TCR beta chain was sequenced during a study of graft-versus-host responses after intestinal transplantation. Study details: All recipients were transplanted with multivisceral, liver-intestinal, or isolated intestinal grafts. Recipients were all induced with anti-thymocyte globulin, then given tacrolimus and steroids for 3 to 4 years.

The CDR3 runs 13 residues. Germline lookup yields CDR1 MDHEN and CDR2 SYDVKM. As to this clone: Its target is not known.

This table comes from immunoSEQ multiplex PCR, and its TCRdb copy is limited to in-frame clones, with some not included. Of about 130,000 clones in the sample, over 90% were seen once. Overall study findings and caveats: Detection of GvH clones occurred in recipient marrow, and some had their first appearance in ileum or blood. Early HvG declines after transplant were associated with peak circulating GvH clone levels.

Here the sequenced sample was unstimulated CD4+ T cells sorted from spleen or lymph node cells, taken before intestinal transplant. The chain is built from TRBV28 and TRBJ2-5; 10 bases match TRBD1. TRBJ2-7 matches the DNA end more closely, so the J call is doubtful. The source of this sequence is a human donor who received an intestinal transplant. CDR3 bases: TGTGCCAGCAGTGACAGGGGGCGGTACGAGCAGTACTTC. Amino acid sequence: CASSDRGRYEQYF.